This T cell receptor beta chain derives from a study of long-term antiretroviral therapy in people with HIV. The overall study: There is a gap of about a decade between the earliest samples and the later 2015 immediate-ART recommendation.

V lost 0 bases and J lost 0; bases outside the gene matches: 5. Germline lookup yields CDR1 MNHEY and CDR2 SMNVEV (reference sequence). The CDR3 contains 16 residues. Every specimen held between roughly 0.85-10 million cryopreserved PBMC. These were thawed and washed before DNA extraction. They ran version v3.0 of the immunoSEQ assay at survey level. Repertoires were generated with immunoSEQ multiplex PCR, while TCRdb's copy carries only in-frame clones and drops some. The sample carries fewer than 45,000 clones, approximately 85% recorded once. The starting material was unsorted PBMCs, obtained 2.2 years after starting antiretroviral therapy. The sequence was obtained from a man aged 18 to 35 with HIV. The V call is TRBV27, the J call TRBJ2-7; 7 bases align to TRBD2. The CDR3 spells CASSLSTAGISYEQYF. The CDR3 DNA follows: TGTGCCAGCAGTTTATCGACAGCGGGGATCTCCTACGAGCAGTACTTC.